One sample yielded the 18 T cell receptor beta chains listed below, sequenced in a study of cytomegalovirus exposure and HLA in healthy donors. It was with 60 Vbeta and 13 Jbeta primers that the PCR ran. Method: immunoSEQ multiplex PCR; TCRdb's copy keeps in-frame clones and lacks some. The table shows around 150,000 clones, with 60% to 80% occurring only once. Sequences were obtained from PBMCs. These TCRs come from a woman in her 30s in good health and CMV-seronegative.

The rearrangement links TRBV5-1 to TRBJ1-1; D gene unclear. Per germline, CDR1 SGHRS and CDR2 YFSETQ. The V and J ends lost 0 bases and 5 bases respectively, with 14 bases between them. This CDR3 is built from 15 residues. This CDR3 reads CASSLEAGYWTEAFF. CDR3 nucleotide sequence: TGCGCCAGCAGCTTGGAGGCGGGGTACTGGACTGAAGCTTTCTTT. Complete variable domain (other parts from reference TRBV5-1 and TRBJ1-1): KAGVTQTPRYLIKTRGQQVTLSCSPISGHRSVSWYQQTPGQGLQFLFEYFSETQRNKGNFPGRFSGRQFSNSRSEMNVSTLELGDSALYLCASSLEAGYWTEAFFGQGTRLTVV.

The chain combines TRBV9 with TRBJ2-5; 7 bases agree with TRBD1. Germline CDR1 is SGDLS and CDR2 is YYNGEE. V was clipped by 0 bases and J by 2 bases; unmatched bases: 13. The CDR3 loop spans 18 amino acids. For the CDR3, the DNA is TGTGCCAGCAGCGTAGTCCCTTCAGTGGGGACAGTACAAGAGACCCAGTACTTC. Translating it yields CASSVVPSVGTVQETQYF.

J is TRBJ2-5 and V is TRBV4-1, with D possibly being TRBD1 (5 bases). V shed 0 bases and J shed 7 bases, with 9 bases lying between them. CDR3 length equals 13 residues. The germline V gene has CDR1 MGHRA and CDR2 YSYEKL. For the CDR3, the DNA is TGCGCCAGCAGCCAAGAAGCAGGGCTGACCCAGTACTTC. This sequence encodes CASSQEAGLTQYF.

The chain is built from TRBV19 and TRBJ2-4; D perhaps matches TRBD2 (7 bases). The ends were cut back, 5 bases at V and 0 bases at J, with 14 bases in the middle. CDR1 and CDR2 from the germline V gene are LNHDA and SQIVND (reference sequence). The CDR3 runs to 16 residues. The CDR3 DNA follows: TGTGCCAGTAGTCTACAGGGAGGGCTAGCCAAAAACATTCAGTACTTC. Amino acid sequence: CASSLQGGLAKNIQYF.

The chain uses TRBV7-9 and TRBJ1-2, with D possibly TRBD1 on 6 matching bases. Germline assignment: CDR1 SEHNR and CDR2 FQNEAQ (reference sequence). The germline V and J ends were trimmed by 3 bases and 7 bases, with 15 bases remaining between them. The CDR3 covers 14 residues. This chain's CDR3 is CASSFEGTPTGYTF. The CDR3 nucleotides are TGTGCCAGCAGCTTTGAAGGGACACCCACTGGCTACACCTTC.

This clone was detected once. The chain combines TRBV5-4 with TRBJ1-6; a weak D match, TRBD1 (5 bases). The germline CDR1 and CDR2 sequences are SGHNT and YYREEE (reference sequence). CDR3 length: 15 residues. Trimming removed 0 bases at V and 15 bases at J, with 19 bases between. The CDR3 reads CASSLVGVQPSILHF. The CDR3 DNA reads as TGTGCCAGCAGCTTGGTAGGGGTGCAACCCTCGATCCTCCACTTT.

The J gene is TRBJ2-7, the V gene TRBV13, with TRBD1 matching over 9 bases. In germline, CDR1 is PRHDT, CDR2 FYEKMQ (reference sequence). Germline trimming cut 5 bases from V and 6 bases from J; bases unmatched to any gene: 8. This CDR3 comprises 14 residues. CDR3 loop: CASSRRTGEGEQYF. The CDR3 DNA is TGTGCCAGCAGCCGGCGGACAGGGGAGGGCGAGCAGTACTTC.

The chain links TRBV6-5 to TRBJ2-7; 7 bases line up with TRBD2. CDR1 and CDR2 (germline): MNHEY, SVGAGI. The trim removed 0 bases at V and 6 bases at J, leaving 2 bases unmatched. CDR3 length equals 13 residues. This CDR3 is CASSYSWGGEQYF. CDR3 DNA: TGTGCCAGCAGTTACTCGTGGGGGGGCGAGCAGTACTTC.

This chain connects TRBV27 to TRBJ2-5; 10 bases fit TRBD1. Unmatched junction bases numbered 6, after V lost 4 bases and J lost 13 bases. Germline V gives CDR1 MNHEY, CDR2 SMNVEV (reference sequence). The CDR3 is 12 amino acids. CDR3 in DNA: TGTGCCAGCAGTTCTCCAGGGGACAGGGGGTACTTC. Translating it yields CASSSPGDRGYF.

This clone was detected only a few times. The V and J genes are TRBV10-1 and TRBJ2-7; D might be TRBD1 (7 bases). CDR3 length: 14 residues. Trimming removed 3 bases at V and 6 bases at J, with 15 bases between. The germline gives CDR1 WNHNN, CDR2 SYGVQD (reference sequence). The CDR3 DNA reads TGCGCCAGCAGTGACGCAGGGGGGAAGGGCGAGCAGTACTTC. It encodes CASSDAGGKGEQYF.

The genes are TRBV7-9 and TRBJ1-2; TRBD1 matches at 7 bases. In germline, CDR1 is SEHNR, CDR2 FQNEAQ (reference sequence). This CDR3 comprises 13 residues. The V gene end was trimmed by 10 bases and the J gene end by 2 bases; junction bases not matched to a gene: 7. The CDR3 DNA reads as TGTGCCACGACAGGGAAGTGGAACTATGGCTACACCTTC. It is translated as CATTGKWNYGYTF.

In its sample, this clone was seen a few times. The gene calls are TRBV2 and TRBJ1-1; 8 bases are shared with TRBD1. Per germline, CDR1 SNHLY and CDR2 FYNNEI. CDR3 length equals 15 residues. With V trimmed by 5 bases and J by 1 base, 6 bases remained unmatched. The CDR3 sequence: CASSSHGQGNTEAFF. The CDR3 DNA reads TGTGCCAGCAGTTCCCACGGACAGGGGAACACTGAAGCTTTCTTT.

The chain uses TRBV6-5 and TRBJ1-1, with 8 bases identical to TRBD1. Looked up from germline, CDR1 is MNHEY and CDR2 is SVGAGI. V lost 5 bases to trimming and J lost 4 bases; unmatched junction nucleotides: 0. This CDR3 is 12 amino acids long. CDR3 residues: CASSTGGTEAFF. In DNA form, the CDR3 reads TGTGCCAGCAGTACAGGGGGCACTGAAGCTTTCTTT.

The rearrangement joins TRBV5-1 to TRBJ2-5; D may be TRBD1 (6 bases). The CDR3 has 12 amino acids. Germline CDR1 is SGHRS and CDR2 is YFSETQ. With 4 bases removed from V and 4 bases from J, the gap between germline ends came to 8 bases. Written as DNA, the CDR3 is TGCGCCAGCAGCGTCAGGGGAGAGACCCAGTACTTC. Its translation: CASSVRGETQYF.

The gene calls are TRBV19 and TRBJ1-2, with TRBD1 identical over 7 bases. The CDR3 runs 14 residues. CDR1 and CDR2 from the germline V gene are LNHDA and SQIVND (reference sequence). Unmatched junction bases numbered 3, after V lost 0 bases and J lost 5 bases. In DNA form, the CDR3 reads TGTGCCAGTAGTATAGAGGCACAGGGGTATGGCTACACCTTC. It specifies CASSIEAQGYGYTF. Looking up the rest from reference TRBV19 and TRBJ1-2 gives the full variable domain: DGGITQSPKYLFRKEGQNVTLSCEQNLNHDAMYWYRQDPGQGLRLIYYSQIVNDFQKGDIAEGYSVSREKKESFPLTVTSAQKNPTAFYLCASSIEAQGYGYTFGSGTRLTVV.

V usage is TRBV6-1 and J usage is TRBJ1-1, with 7 nucleotides matching TRBD1. Germline loops: CDR1 MNHNS, CDR2 SASEGT. CDR3 size: 12 residues. V lost 1 base to trimming and J lost 7 bases; unmatched junction nucleotides: 0. CDR3 region: CASSEGDSEAFF. CDR3 DNA: TGTGCCAGCAGTGAAGGGGACAGTGAAGCTTTCTTT.

The rearrangement joins TRBV18 to TRBJ2-7; D not resolved. This CDR3 region has 13 residues. CDR1 KGHSH and CDR2 LQKENI come from the germline V gene. The V gene lost 4 bases and the J gene lost 2 bases, with 9 bases spanning the gap. The CDR3 DNA is TGTGCCAGCTCACTTCCTGGAGCCTACGAGCAGTACTTC. It specifies CASSLPGAYEQYF.

The chain couples TRBV19 to TRBJ1-1, with 10 bases that match TRBD1. CDR1 and CDR2 from the germline V gene are LNHDA and SQIVND (reference sequence). The CDR3 runs to 16 residues. The J segment lost 7 bases and the V segment lost 5 bases, leaving 13 bases of the junction unmatched. The CDR3 region has the DNA TGTGCCAGTAGTTTCCGTCCCGGGACAGGGGATGGTGAAGCTTTCTTT. This codes for CASSFRPGTGDGEAFF. Together with reference TRBV19 and TRBJ1-1, the CDR3 gives the full variable domain: DGGITQSPKYLFRKEGQNVTLSCEQNLNHDAMYWYRQDPGQGLRLIYYSQIVNDFQKGDIAEGYSVSREKKESFPLTVTSAQKNPTAFYLCASSFRPGTGDGEAFFGQGTRLTVV.